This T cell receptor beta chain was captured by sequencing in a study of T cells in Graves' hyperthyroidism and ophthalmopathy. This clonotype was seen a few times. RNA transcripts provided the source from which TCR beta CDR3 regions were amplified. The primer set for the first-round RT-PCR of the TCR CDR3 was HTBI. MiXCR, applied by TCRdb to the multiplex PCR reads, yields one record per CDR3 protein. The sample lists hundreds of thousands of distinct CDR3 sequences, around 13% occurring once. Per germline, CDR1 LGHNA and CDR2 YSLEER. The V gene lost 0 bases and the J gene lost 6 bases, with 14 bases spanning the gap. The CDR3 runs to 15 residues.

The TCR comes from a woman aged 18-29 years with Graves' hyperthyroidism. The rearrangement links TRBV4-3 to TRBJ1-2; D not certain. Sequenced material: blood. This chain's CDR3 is CASSQDTGRQNGYTF. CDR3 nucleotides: TGCGCCAGCAGCCAAGACACGGGCAGACAAAATGGCTACACCTTC.